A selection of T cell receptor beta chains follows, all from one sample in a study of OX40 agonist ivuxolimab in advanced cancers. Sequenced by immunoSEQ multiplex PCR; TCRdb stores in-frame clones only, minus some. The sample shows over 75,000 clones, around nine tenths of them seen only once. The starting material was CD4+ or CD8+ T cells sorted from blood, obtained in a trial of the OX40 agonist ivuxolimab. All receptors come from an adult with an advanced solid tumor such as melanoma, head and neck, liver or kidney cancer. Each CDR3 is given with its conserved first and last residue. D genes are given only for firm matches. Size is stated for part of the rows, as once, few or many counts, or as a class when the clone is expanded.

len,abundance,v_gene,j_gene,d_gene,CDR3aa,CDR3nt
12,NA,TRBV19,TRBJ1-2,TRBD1,CASGQEIYGYTF,TGTGCCAGCGGACAGGAGATTTATGGCTACACCTTC
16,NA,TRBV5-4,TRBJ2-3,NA,CASSHSGGPGWDTQYF,TGTGCCAGCAGCCACTCCGGGGGCCCTGGGTGGGATACGCAGTATTTT
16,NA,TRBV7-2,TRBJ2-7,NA,CASSPHDPGVGHEQYF,TGTGCCAGCAGCCCCCACGATCCGGGTGTGGGTCACGAGCAGTACTTC
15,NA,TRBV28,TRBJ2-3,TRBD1,CASSLGQLRTDTQYF,TGTGCCAGCAGTTTGGGACAGCTTCGCACAGATACGCAGTATTTT
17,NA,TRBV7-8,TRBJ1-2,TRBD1,CASSLGRDRGGGNGYTF,TGTGCCAGCAGCTTGGGAAGGGACAGGGGTGGTGGAAATGGCTACACCTTC
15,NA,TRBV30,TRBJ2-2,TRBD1,CAWSLDRAPAGELFF,TGTGCCTGGAGTCTAGACAGGGCGCCTGCCGGGGAGCTGTTTTTT
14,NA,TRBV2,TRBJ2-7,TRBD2,CASSLGLATYEQYF,TGTGCCAGCAGTCTGGGACTAGCGACCTACGAGCAGTACTTC
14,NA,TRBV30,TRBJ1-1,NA,CVGTSAGGNTEAFF,TGTGTCGGGACGTCGGCGGGTGGGAACACTGAAGCTTTCTTT
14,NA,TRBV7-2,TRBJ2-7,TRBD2,CASSRTSGTYEQYF,TGTGCCAGCAGCCGGACTAGCGGGACCTACGAGCAGTACTTC
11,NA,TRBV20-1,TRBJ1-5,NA,CSARGPTSQHF,TGCAGTGCTAGAGGACCCACTTCCCAGCATTTT
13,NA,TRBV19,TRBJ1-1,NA,CASSENRATIAFF,TGTGCCAGTTCCGAGAACCGGGCCACTATAGCTTTCTTT
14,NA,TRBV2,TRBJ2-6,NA,CASRWGSGANVLTF,TGTGCCAGCAGGTGGGGCTCTGGGGCCAACGTCCTGACTTTC
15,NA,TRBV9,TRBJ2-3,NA,CASSPPLGSTDTQYF,TGTGCCAGCAGCCCACCACTAGGATCCACAGATACGCAGTATTTT
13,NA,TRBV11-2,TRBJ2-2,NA,CASIFTGSGELFF,TGTGCCAGCATTTTCACGGGGTCCGGGGAGCTGTTTTTT
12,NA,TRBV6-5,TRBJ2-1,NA,CASISGGNEQFF,TGTGCCAGCATAAGTGGAGGAAATGAGCAGTTCTTC
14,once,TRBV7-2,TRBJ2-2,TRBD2,CASSLAGGPGELFF,TGTGCCAGCAGCTTGGCGGGAGGGCCGGGGGAGCTGTTTTTT
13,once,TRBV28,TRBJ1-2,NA,CASGTPGPRGYTF,TGTGCCAGCGGAACTCCGGGGCCCAGGGGCTACACCTTC
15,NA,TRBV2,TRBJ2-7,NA,CASSEIRFPKDEQYF,TGTGCCAGCAGTGAGATTAGGTTTCCTAAGGACGAGCAGTACTTC
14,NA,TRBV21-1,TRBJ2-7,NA,CASSKKPGAYEQYF,TGTGCCAGCAGCAAGAAACCGGGGGCCTACGAGCAGTACTTC
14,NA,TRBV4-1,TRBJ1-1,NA,CASSTRFNGAEAFF,TGCGCCAGCAGCACCCGGTTTAATGGAGCTGAAGCTTTCTTT
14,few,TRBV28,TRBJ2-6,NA,CASSFTGWDNVLTF,TGTGCCAGCAGTTTCACGGGGTGGGACAACGTCCTGACTTTC
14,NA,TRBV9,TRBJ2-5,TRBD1,CASSVGTGLGTQYF,TGTGCCAGCAGCGTCGGGACAGGGCTCGGGACCCAGTACTTC
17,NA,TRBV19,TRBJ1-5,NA,CASSPMMGDQRTQPQHF,TGTGCCAGTAGTCCTATGATGGGGGACCAAAGGACCCAGCCCCAGCATTTT
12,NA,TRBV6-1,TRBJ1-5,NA,CASNGGDQPQHF,TGTGCCAGCAATGGGGGGGATCAGCCCCAGCATTTT
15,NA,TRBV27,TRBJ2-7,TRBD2,CASSPSGRFSYEQYF,TGTGCCAGCAGCCCAAGCGGGAGGTTTTCCTACGAGCAGTACTTC
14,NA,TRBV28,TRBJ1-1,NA,CASSPGTTNTEAFF,TGTGCCAGCAGTCCCGGGACCACTAACACTGAAGCTTTCTTT
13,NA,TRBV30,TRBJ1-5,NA,CAWSGQNNQPQHF,TGTGCCTGGAGCGGACAGAACAATCAGCCCCAGCATTTT
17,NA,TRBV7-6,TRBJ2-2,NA,CASSLAGSRSNTGELFF,TGTGCCAGCAGCTTAGCTGGGTCGCGCTCGAACACCGGGGAGCTGTTTTTT
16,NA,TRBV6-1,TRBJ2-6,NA,CASSDNWVSGANVLTF,TGTGCCAGCAGTGACAACTGGGTTTCTGGGGCCAACGTCCTGACTTTC
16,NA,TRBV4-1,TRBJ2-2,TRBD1,CASSGYRTGYSGELFF,TGCGCCAGCAGTGGCTATAGGACAGGGTACAGCGGGGAGCTGTTTTTT
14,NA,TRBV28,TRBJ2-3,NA,CASRVWGLTDTQYF,TGTGCCAGCAGAGTCTGGGGCTTGACAGATACGCAGTATTTT
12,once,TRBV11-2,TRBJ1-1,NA,CASSRNWGEAFF,TGTGCCAGCAGCAGGAATTGGGGTGAAGCTTTCTTT
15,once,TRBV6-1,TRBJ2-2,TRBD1,CASSERGQHTGELFF,TGTGCCAGCAGTGAAAGGGGACAGCACACCGGGGAGCTGTTTTTT
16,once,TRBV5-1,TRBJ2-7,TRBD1,CASSLGTGEMGYEQYF,TGCGCCAGCAGCTTGGGGACAGGGGAGATGGGCTACGAGCAGTACTTC
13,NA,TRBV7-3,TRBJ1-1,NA,CASRTEVNTEAFF,TGTGCCAGTAGGACAGAGGTCAACACTGAAGCTTTCTTT
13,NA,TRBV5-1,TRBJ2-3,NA,CASSYEGTDTQYF,TGCGCCAGCAGCTACGAGGGCACAGATACGCAGTATTTT
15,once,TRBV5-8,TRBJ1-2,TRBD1,CASSARQGRRGGYTF,TGTGCCAGCAGCGCCAGACAGGGGAGGAGAGGTGGCTACACCTTC